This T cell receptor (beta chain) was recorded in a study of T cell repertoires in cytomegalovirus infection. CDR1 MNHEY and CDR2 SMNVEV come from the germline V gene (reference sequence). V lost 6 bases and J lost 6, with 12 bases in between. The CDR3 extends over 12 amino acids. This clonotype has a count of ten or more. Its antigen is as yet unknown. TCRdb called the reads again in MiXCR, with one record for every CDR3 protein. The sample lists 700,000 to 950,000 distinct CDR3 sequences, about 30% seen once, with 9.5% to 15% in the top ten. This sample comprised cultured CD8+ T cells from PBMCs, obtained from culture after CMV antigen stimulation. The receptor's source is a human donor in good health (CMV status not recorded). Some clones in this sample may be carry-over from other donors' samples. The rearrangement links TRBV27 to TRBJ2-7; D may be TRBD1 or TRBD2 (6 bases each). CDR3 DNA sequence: TGTGCCAGCAGCTTGGGGGGCAGCGAGCAGTACTTC. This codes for CASSLGGSEQYF.